What follows are 2 T cell receptor beta chains derived from one specimen sequenced in a study of T cell repertoires in aging, cancer and after chemotherapy. A mixed TRB-A/B primer pool amplified rearranged TRB by multiplex touch-down PCR. In TCRdb, the multiplex PCR reads were re-called with MiXCR into one record per CDR3 protein. The table shows around 1,200 distinct CDR3 sequences, with under 40% occurring only once. Amplification of TCR beta used genomic DNA extracted from peripheral blood. The sequenced sample consisted of blood. These receptors came from a human donor with a solid tumor.

The gene calls are TRBV5-4 and TRBJ2-2; D call uncertain. Trimming left V 0 bases short and J 0 bases short, with 6 bases between. The germline gives CDR1 SGHNT, CDR2 YYREEE (reference sequence). The CDR3 runs 15 residues. The CDR3 DNA sequence: TGTGCCAGCAGCTTGGCTGGGCCGAACACCGGGGAGCTGTTTTTT. Its translation is CASSLAGPNTGELFF.

This clonotype is labeled large (0.1 to 1%). The chain couples TRBV6-6 to TRBJ1-6, with TRBD1 matching over 7 bases. The length of the CDR3 is 14 residues. Germline trimming cut 2 bases from V and 8 bases from J; bases unmatched to any gene: 3. The germline CDR1 and CDR2 sequences are MNHNY and SVGAGI (reference sequence). CDR3 amino acids: CASSYRQGDSPLHF. The CDR3 nucleotides are TGTGCCAGCAGTTACCGGCAGGGGGATTCACCCCTCCACTTT.